This T cell receptor beta chain came from a study of blood T cell repertoires in COVID-19. Germline lookup yields CDR1 SNHLY and CDR2 FYNNEI. J lost 1 base, V lost 6 bases, and 8 bases had no gene match. This CDR3 comprises 15 residues. Methods used by the authors: Reference gene primers were amplified, and this amplification served to estimate nucleated cell counts. Clones were sequenced by immunoSEQ multiplex PCR, and TCRdb holds only the in-frame ones, with some missing. Clone size and V and J calls were adopted from that table, with D and trimming inferred from the DNA. This sample carries about 76,000 clones, 90% to 95% of them seen once, and the ten largest clones take about 5.8%.

The chain employs TRBV2 and TRBJ1-1; TRBD1 agrees at 7 bases. The specimen was peripheral blood. The TCR sequence derives from a human donor in a cohort sampled during active COVID-19. CDR3 sequence reads: CASRDDRATNTEAFF. The CDR3 DNA is TGTGCCAGCAGGGACGACAGGGCCACGAACACTGAAGCTTTCTTT.